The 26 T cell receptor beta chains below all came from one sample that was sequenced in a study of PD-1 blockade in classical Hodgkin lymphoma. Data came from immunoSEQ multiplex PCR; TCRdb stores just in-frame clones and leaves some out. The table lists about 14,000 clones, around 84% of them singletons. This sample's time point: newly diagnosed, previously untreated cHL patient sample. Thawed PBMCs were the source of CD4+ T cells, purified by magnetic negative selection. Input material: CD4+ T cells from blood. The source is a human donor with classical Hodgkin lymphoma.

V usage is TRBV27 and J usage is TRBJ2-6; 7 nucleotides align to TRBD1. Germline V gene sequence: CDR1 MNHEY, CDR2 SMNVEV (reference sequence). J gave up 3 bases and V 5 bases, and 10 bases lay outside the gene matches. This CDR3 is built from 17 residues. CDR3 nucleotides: TGTGCCAGCAGTCCGTCCCGGGACAGCTTTGGGGCCAACGTCCTGACTTTC. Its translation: CASSPSRDSFGANVLTF.

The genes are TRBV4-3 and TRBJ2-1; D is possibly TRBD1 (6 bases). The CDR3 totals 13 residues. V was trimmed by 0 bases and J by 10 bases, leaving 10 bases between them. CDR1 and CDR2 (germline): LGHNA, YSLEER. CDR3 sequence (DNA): TGCGCCAGCAGCCAAGAACAGGGCCGAGAGCAGTTCTTC. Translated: CASSQEQGREQFF.

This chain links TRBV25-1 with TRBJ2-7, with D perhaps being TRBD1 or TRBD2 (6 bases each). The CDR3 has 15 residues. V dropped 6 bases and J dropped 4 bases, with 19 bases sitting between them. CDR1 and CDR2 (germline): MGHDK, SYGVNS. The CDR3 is CASSPQRGRNYEQYF. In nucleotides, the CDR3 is TGTGCCAGCAGCCCCCAGAGGGGGAGGAATTACGAGCAGTACTTC.

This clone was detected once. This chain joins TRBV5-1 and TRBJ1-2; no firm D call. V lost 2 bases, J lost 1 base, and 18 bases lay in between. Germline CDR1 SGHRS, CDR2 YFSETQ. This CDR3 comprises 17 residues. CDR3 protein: CASSLFQDDNNNYGYTF. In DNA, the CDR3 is TGCGCCAGCAGCTTATTTCAGGACGATAATAATAACTATGGCTACACCTTC.

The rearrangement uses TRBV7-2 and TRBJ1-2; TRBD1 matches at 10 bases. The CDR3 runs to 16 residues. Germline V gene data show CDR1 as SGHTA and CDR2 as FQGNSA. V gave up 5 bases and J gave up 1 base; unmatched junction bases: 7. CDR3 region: CASSPQGTGVNYGYTF. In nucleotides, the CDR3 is TGTGCCAGCAGCCCACAGGGGACAGGGGTTAACTATGGCTACACCTTC. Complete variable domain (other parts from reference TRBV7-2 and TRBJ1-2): GAGVSQSPSNKVTEKGKDVELRCDPISGHTALYWYRQSLGQGLEFLIYFQGNSAPDKSGLPSDRFSAERTGGSVSTLTIQRTQQEDSAVYLCASSPQGTGVNYGYTFGSGTRLTVV.

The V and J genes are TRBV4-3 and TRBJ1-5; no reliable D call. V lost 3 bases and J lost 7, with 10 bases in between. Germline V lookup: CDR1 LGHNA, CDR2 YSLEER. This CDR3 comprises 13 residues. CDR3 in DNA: TGCGCCAGCAGCCATTCGGACGGACAGCCCCAGCATTTT. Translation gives CASSHSDGQPQHF.

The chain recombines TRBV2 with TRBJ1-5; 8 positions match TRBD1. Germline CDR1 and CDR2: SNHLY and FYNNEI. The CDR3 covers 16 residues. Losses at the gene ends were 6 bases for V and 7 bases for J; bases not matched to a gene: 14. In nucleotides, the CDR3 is TGTGCCAGCAGGGGCCGACAGGGGAATTTAGGGCAGCCCCAGCATTTT. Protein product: CASRGRQGNLGQPQHF.

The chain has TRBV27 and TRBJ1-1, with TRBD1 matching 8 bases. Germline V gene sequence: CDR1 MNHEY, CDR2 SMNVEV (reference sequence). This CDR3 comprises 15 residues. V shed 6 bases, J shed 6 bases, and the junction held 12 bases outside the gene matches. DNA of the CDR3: TGTGCCAGCAGAATAAATAGCAGGGGGCGGGCTGAAGCTTTCTTT. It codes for CASRINSRGRAEAFF.

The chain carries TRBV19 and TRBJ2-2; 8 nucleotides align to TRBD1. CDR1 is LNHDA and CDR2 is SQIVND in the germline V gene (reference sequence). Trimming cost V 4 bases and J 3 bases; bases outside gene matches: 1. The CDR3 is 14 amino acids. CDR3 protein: CASSTGGDTGELFF. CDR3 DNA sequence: TGTGCCAGTAGTACAGGGGGCGACACCGGGGAGCTGTTTTTT.

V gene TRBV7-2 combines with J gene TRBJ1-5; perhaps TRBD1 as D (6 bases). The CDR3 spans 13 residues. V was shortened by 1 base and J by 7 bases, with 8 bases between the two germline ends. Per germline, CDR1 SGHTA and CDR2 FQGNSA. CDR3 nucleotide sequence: TGTGCCAGCAGCTTAGAAAGGGGGCAGCCCCAGCATTTT. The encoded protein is CASSLERGQPQHF.

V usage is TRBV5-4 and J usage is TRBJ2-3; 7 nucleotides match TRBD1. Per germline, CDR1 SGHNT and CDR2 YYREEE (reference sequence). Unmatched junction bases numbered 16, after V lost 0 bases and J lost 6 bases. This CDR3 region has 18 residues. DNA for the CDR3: TGTGCCAGCAGCTTGGGTGGAACAAAGGGACAGAGGTTGGATACGCAGTATTTT. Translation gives CASSLGGTKGQRLDTQYF.

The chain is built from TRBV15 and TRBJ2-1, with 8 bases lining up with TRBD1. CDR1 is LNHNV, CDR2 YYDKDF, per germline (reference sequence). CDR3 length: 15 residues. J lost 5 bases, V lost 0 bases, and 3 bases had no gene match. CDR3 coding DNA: TGTGCCACCAGCAGAGAACAGGGGGAACACAATGAGCAGTTCTTC. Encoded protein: CATSREQGEHNEQFF.

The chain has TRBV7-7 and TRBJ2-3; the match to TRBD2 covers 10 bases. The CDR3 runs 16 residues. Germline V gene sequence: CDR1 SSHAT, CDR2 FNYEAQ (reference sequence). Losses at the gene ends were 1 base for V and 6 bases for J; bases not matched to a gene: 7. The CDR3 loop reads CASSLGLAGGEDTQYF. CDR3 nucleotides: TGTGCCAGCAGCTTAGGTTTAGCGGGAGGAGAGGATACGCAGTATTTT.

CDR3 nucleotide sequence: TGTGCCAGCATATTTCTACAGGGGGCGGGTGGCTACACCTTC. Translated: CASIFLQGAGGYTF. The V and J genes are TRBV2 and TRBJ1-2, with 9 bases identical to TRBD1. The CDR3 totals 14 residues. CDR1 is SNHLY and CDR2 is FYNNEI in the germline V gene. V trimming: 7 bases; J trimming: 7 bases; junction bases outside the gene matches: 10.

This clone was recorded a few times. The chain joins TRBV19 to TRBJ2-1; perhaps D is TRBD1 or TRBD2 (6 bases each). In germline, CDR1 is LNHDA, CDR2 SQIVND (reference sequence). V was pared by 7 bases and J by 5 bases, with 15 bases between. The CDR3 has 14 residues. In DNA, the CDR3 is TGTGCCAGTAACAGGGCTAGCGAGGACAATGAGCAGTTCTTC. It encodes CASNRASEDNEQFF. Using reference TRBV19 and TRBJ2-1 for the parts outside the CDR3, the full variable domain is DGGITQSPKYLFRKEGQNVTLSCEQNLNHDAMYWYRQDPGQGLRLIYYSQIVNDFQKGDIAEGYSVSREKKESFPLTVTSAQKNPTAFYLCASNRASEDNEQFFGPGTRLTVL.

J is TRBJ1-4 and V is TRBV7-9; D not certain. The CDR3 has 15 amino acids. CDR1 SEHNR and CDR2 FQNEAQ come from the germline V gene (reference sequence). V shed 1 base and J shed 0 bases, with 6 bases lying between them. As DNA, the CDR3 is TGTGCCAGCAGCTTAGACACCGCAACTAATGAAAAACTGTTTTTT. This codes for CASSLDTATNEKLFF.

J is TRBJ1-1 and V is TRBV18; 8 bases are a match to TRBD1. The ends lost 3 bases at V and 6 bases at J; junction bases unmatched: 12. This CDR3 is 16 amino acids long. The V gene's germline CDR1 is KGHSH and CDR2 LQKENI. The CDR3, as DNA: TGTGCCAGCTCACCCCAGAGGACAGGGTCACGCGCTGAAGCTTTCTTT. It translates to CASSPQRTGSRAEAFF.

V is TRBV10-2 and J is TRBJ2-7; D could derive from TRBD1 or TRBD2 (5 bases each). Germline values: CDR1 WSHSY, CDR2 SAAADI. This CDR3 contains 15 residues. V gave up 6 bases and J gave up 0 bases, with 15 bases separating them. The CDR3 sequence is CASRPLVGPSYEQYF. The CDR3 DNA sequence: TGCGCCAGCAGGCCCTTGGTGGGACCCTCCTACGAGCAGTACTTC.

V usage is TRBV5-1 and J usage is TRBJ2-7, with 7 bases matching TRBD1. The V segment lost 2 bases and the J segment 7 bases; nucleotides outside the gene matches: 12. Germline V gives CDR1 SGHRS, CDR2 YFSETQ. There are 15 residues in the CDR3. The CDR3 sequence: CASSFSETGSREQYF. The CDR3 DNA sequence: TGCGCCAGCAGCTTTTCCGAGACAGGGTCACGGGAGCAGTACTTC.

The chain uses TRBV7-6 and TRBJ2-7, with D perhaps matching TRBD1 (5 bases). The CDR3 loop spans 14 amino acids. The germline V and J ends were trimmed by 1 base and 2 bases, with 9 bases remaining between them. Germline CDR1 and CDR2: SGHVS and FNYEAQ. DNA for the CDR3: TGTGCCAGCAGCTTAGATCAGGGCCCCTACGAGCAGTACTTC. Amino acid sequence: CASSLDQGPYEQYF.

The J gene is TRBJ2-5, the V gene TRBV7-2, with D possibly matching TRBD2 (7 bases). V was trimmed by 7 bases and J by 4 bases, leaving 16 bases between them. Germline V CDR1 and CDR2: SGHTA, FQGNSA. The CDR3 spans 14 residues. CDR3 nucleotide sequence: TGTGCCAGCAACGAGCGGGGCAGGGGAGAGACCCAGTACTTC. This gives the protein CASNERGRGETQYF. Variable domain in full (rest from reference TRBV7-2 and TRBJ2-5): GAGVSQSPSNKVTEKGKDVELRCDPISGHTALYWYRQSLGQGLEFLIYFQGNSAPDKSGLPSDRFSAERTGGSVSTLTIQRTQQEDSAVYLCASNERGRGETQYFGPGTRLLVL.

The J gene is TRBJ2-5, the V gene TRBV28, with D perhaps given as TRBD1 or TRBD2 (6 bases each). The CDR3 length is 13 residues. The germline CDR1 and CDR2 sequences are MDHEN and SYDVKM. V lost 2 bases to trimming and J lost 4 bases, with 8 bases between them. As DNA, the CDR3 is TGTGCCAGCAGTTTAGGGGGGCGAGAGACCCAGTACTTC. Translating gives CASSLGGRETQYF.

CDR3 amino acids: CASSEYNTGAGNEQFF. The DNA for the CDR3 is TGTGCCAGCAGTGAATATAACACGGGAGCGGGGAATGAGCAGTTCTTC. The chain links TRBV25-1 to TRBJ2-1, with 7 bases identical to TRBD2. The CDR3 contains 16 residues. Germline trimming cut 0 bases from V and 7 bases from J; bases unmatched to any gene: 9. The germline CDR1 and CDR2 sequences are MGHDK and SYGVNS.

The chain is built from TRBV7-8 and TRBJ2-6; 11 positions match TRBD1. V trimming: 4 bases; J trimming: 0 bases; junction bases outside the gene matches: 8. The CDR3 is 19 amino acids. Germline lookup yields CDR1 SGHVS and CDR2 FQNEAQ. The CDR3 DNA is TGTGCCAGCAGCTCGACCGGGACAGGGGGTATCTCTGGGGCCAACGTCCTGACTTTC. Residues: CASSSTGTGGISGANVLTF.

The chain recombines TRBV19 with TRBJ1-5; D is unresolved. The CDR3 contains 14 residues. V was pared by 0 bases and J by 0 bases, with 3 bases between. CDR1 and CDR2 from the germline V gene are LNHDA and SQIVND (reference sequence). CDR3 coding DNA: TGTGCCAGTAGTATAGACAATAGCAATCAGCCCCAGCATTTT. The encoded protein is CASSIDNSNQPQHF.

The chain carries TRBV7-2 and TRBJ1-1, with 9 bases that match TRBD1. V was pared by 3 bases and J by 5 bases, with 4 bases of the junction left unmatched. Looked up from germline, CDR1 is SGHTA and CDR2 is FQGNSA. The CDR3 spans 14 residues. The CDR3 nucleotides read TGTGCCAGCAGCTTTTCGACAGGGGGTACTGAAGCTTTCTTT. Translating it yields CASSFSTGGTEAFF.